This T cell receptor beta chain emerged from a study of human T cells and chemical hapten exposure. Study findings and constraints: Healthy individuals' immune responses may differ from those of donors, who had alopecia. In comparison with controls, expanded TCRs gave rise to a significantly larger number of large CDR3 similarity clusters.

Germline CDR1 MDHEN, CDR2 SYDVKM. This CDR3 contains 14 residues. The time point here: pre-sensitization, week 0. Treatment reported: therapeutic diphenylcyclopropenone sensitization with weekly scalp DPC. Remarks on this clonotype: Its antigen is currently unknown. At one end the junction does not follow the germline gene, possibly because of a read error.

TCRdb itself ran the RACE reads through MiXCR, one entry per CDR3 protein. The table includes 280,000 or so distinct CDR3 sequences, 7.7% detected once. This sequence originates from a man younger than 30 with alopecia areata. Some clones in this sample may be carry-over from other donors' samples. The J gene is TRBJ1-5, the V gene TRBV28; tentative D call: TRBD1 (5 bases). The sequencing here drew on whole blood, taken in connection with sensitization to the hapten diphenylcyclopropenone (DPC). The CDR3 nucleotides read TGTGCCGGCAGGGAGTCGGGGCAGGAGCAGCCCCAGCATTTT. It specifies CAGRESGQEQPQHF.